Listed below are T cell receptor beta chains from one sample, sequenced in a study of vaccination and CD4 T cells after COVID-19. TCRdb re-derived calls from the PCR reads in MiXCR, one entry per CDR3 protein. Here the sample spans approximately 20,000 distinct CDR3 sequences, 45% to 60% being singletons. No antigen is known for these receptors. Sequences were obtained from CD4+ T cells from blood, cultured in vitro. The receptors were sampled from a human donor who had recovered from COVID-19. Both conserved end residues are part of each CDR3.

CDR3 length	V gene	J gene	CDR3 protein
14	TRBV20-1	TRBJ2-5	CSAQGLAGVETQYF
13	TRBV30	TRBJ1-6	CAWSVQINSPLHF
12	TRBV2	TRBJ1-2	CASRSQGHGYTF
16	TRBV7-2	TRBJ2-3	CASSYRGTSGSDTQYF
15	TRBV27	TRBJ2-1	CASSLRPSSYNEQFF
14	TRBV11-3	TRBJ1-1	CASSSLMGETEAFF
15	TRBV7-2	TRBJ2-7	CASSFFPGEPYEQYF
14	TRBV19	TRBJ1-2	CASKQGQSNYGYTF
15	TRBV7-3	TRBJ2-1	CASSLGLGRYNEQFF
18	TRBV28	TRBJ2-7	CASSQPGLKQPSSYEQYF
14	TRBV5-1	TRBJ2-2	CASSLGVNTGELFF
16	TRBV6-1	TRBJ1-2	CASSHRSTVANYGYTF
11	TRBV6-1	TRBJ1-2	CASSKDGLVTF
14	TRBV12-3/TRBV12-4	TRBJ2-7	CASSFRTGYYEQYF
14	TRBV12-3/TRBV12-4	TRBJ2-2	CASRPSGKPGELFF
17	TRBV6-1	TRBJ1-2	CASSETRRWGLDYGYTF
14	TRBV21-1	TRBJ2-7	CASSLRQGLYEQYF